Following are 8 T cell receptor beta chains from one sample sequenced in a study of Tregs in tolerant kidney transplant recipients. The assay was immunoSEQ multiplex PCR, and TCRdb's table has in-frame clones only and misses some. The sample table sets out roughly 30,000 clones. The specimen was CD8+ T cells from blood, collected before the transplant. The receptor set was obtained from a human donor who received a combined kidney and bone marrow transplant.

As concerns this clone: The read halts 3 residues ahead of the CDR3 end, with the missing end drawn from the germline J gene. This chain links TRBV10-1 with TRBJ2-3; a possible D gene is TRBD2 (5 bases). CDR3 length: 16 amino acids. V shed 0 bases and J shed 1 base, with 11 bases lying between them. Germline CDR1 and CDR2: WNHNN and SYGVQD (reference sequence). Partial CDR3 DNA: TGCGCCAGCAGTGAGTCTTCGGGGATTCGCACAGATACG. Translating gives CASSESSGIRTDT. In full, the CDR3 is CASSESSGIRTDTQYF.

About this clone itself: The read ends 3 residues early relative to the CDR3; the germline J gene fills the gap. V usage is TRBV27 and J usage is TRBJ2-7, with D possibly TRBD2 on 5 matching bases. V was shortened by 2 bases and J by 5 bases, with 7 bases between the two germline ends. The CDR3 is 12 residues long. Germline CDR1 and CDR2: MNHEY and SMNVEV (reference sequence). CDR3 in amino acids: CASSLPGNEQYF. The DNA read from the CDR3 is TGTGCCAGCAGTTTACCGGGGAACGAG.

Comment on this clone: The read ends 3 residues early relative to the CDR3; the germline J gene fills the gap. The V call is TRBV5-1, the J call TRBJ2-7; 11 bases fit TRBD2. The CDR3 is 17 residues long. After removal of 0 bases from V and 0 bases from J, the junction contained 5 bases not matched to a gene. The germline V gene has CDR1 SGHRS and CDR2 YFSETQ. The part of the CDR3 DNA that was read is TGCGCCAGCAGCTTGGAGGGACTAGCGGTTTTCTCCTACGAG. Translated: CASSLEGLAVFSYE. The whole CDR3 protein reads CASSLEGLAVFSYEQYF.

The CDR3 is CASCPDRLVETQYF. The sequenced part of the CDR3 DNA is TGTGCCAGCTGTCCCGACAGGTTGGTGGAGACC. The chain joins TRBV6-2 or TRBV6-3 to TRBJ2-5, with a possible D match to TRBD1 (6 bases). The read finishes 3 residues shy of the CDR3 end, and the germline J gene is used to complete it. The germline V and J ends were trimmed by 8 bases and 5 bases, with 18 bases remaining between them. CDR1 is MNHEY and CDR2 is SVGEGT in the germline V gene. The CDR3 runs 14 residues.

Comments on this clone: The read ends 3 residues before the CDR3 terminus; that terminus is restored from the germline J gene. The chain combines TRBV7-9 with TRBJ1-4; D is uncertain. V lost 6 bases, J lost 4 bases, and 15 bases lay in between. The CDR3 consists of 15 residues. CDR1 and CDR2 (germline): SEHNR, FQNEAQ (reference sequence). Partial CDR3 DNA: TGTGCCAGCAGTTCGGTCCACGGGGTTAATGAAAAA. Translating it yields CASSSVHGVNEK. The full CDR3 is CASSSVHGVNEKLFF.

As concerns this clone: The CDR3 goes on 3 residues after the read ends, and that part is filled in from the germline J gene. The chain joins TRBV5-1 to TRBJ2-3, with D possibly matching TRBD2 (5 bases). CDR3 length: 16 amino acids. Trimming cost V 5 bases and J 0 bases, with 16 bases left between them. CDR1 is SGHRS, CDR2 YFSETQ, per germline. The sequenced CDR3 bases are TGCGCCAGCAGTTATCATCCAAGCGGAAGCACAGATACG. Amino acid sequence: CASSYHPSGSTDT. The CDR3 reads in full as CASSYHPSGSTDTQYF. The variable domain in full, completed from reference TRBV5-1 and TRBJ2-3, reads KAGVTQTPRYLIKTRGQQVTLSCSPISGHRSVSWYQQTPGQGLQFLFEYFSETQRNKGNFPGRFSGRQFSNSRSEMNVSTLELGDSALYLCASSYHPSGSTDTQYFGPGTRLTVL.

With respect to this clone: Read sequence stops 3 residues before the CDR3 end, and the germline J gene provides the missing end. The chain carries TRBV7-2 and TRBJ2-2; D is perhaps TRBD1 (7 bases). Trimming removed 0 bases at V and 7 bases at J, with 18 bases between. Per the germline V gene, CDR1 is SGHTA and CDR2 is FQGNSA. This CDR3 spans 17 amino acids. Partial CDR3 DNA: TGTGCCAGCAGCTTAGCGGGTTGGCAGGGGGGTATCGGGGAG. Translation: CASSLAGWQGGIGE. The full CDR3 protein reads CASSLAGWQGGIGELFF.

A remark on this clone: The CDR3 end lies 3 residues beyond the end of the read and is filled in from the germline J gene. The J gene is TRBJ2-7, the V gene TRBV5-5; 10 bases match TRBD2. The V gene end was trimmed by 0 bases and the J gene end by 5 bases; junction bases not matched to a gene: 5. The CDR3 totals 15 residues. The germline CDR1 and CDR2 sequences are SGHKS and YYEKEE (reference sequence). CDR3 DNA, as far as it was read: TGTGCCAGCAGCTTGGCGTCTAGCGGGAGTAACGAG. This encodes CASSLASSGSNE. The whole CDR3 sequence is CASSLASSGSNEQYF.